This T cell receptor beta chain was found in a study of blood T cell repertoires in COVID-19. Study in general: Collection of acute and convalescent COVID-19 samples took place in the United States, Italy and Spain. Nucleic acid was either cDNA or gDNA, and it came from T cells, B-cell-depleted T cells, or PBMCs.

Per the original methods: Reference gene primer amplification yielded estimated nucleated cell counts. Assay used: immunoSEQ multiplex PCR; TCRdb lists only in-frame clones, some missing. V and J calls and clone size are copied from that table; D and trimming were computed from the DNA. The sample consists of about 400,000 clones, 86% of them appearing once. The CDR3 runs to 16 residues. Looked up from germline, CDR1 is SGHAT and CDR2 is FQNNGV. V lost 4 bases, J lost 1 base, and 9 bases stayed unmatched. The source material was peripheral blood. The sequence was obtained from a woman aged 25 to 39 with active or convalescent COVID-19. The V and J genes are TRBV11-2 and TRBJ2-5, with 7 bases identical to TRBD2. The CDR3 loop is CASSSGLVEPQETQYF. CDR3 nucleotides: TGTGCCAGCAGCTCCGGACTAGTTGAACCCCAAGAGACCCAGTACTTC.